A selection of T cell receptor beta chains follows, all from one sample in a study of blood T cell repertoires in COVID-19. TCRdb keeps only in-frame clones here, not all; method: immunoSEQ multiplex PCR. The sample includes roughly 260,000 clones, approximately 83% of them seen just once. Sequenced input: PBMCs or T cells enriched from blood (not recorded which). Receptors originate from a woman in her thirties or forties who had been exposed to COVID-19. The CDR3 runs from the conserved cysteine through the conserved F or W. The order of the fields is D gene, J gene, V gene, clone size, CDR3 DNA, CDR3 protein. D genes are given only for firm matches. Size is stated for part of the rows, as once, few or many counts, or as a class when the clone is expanded.

D gene: -
J gene: TRBJ1-1
V gene: TRBV4-1
clone size: many
CDR3 DNA: TGCGCCAGCAGCCCACATTCGCAGGGAACGAACACTGAAGCTTTCTTT
CDR3 protein: CASSPHSQGTNTEAFF

D gene: TRBD1
J gene: TRBJ1-5
V gene: TRBV2
clone size: -
CDR3 DNA: TGTGCCAGCAGTGAGGGGACAGGCAATCAGCCCCAGCATTTT
CDR3 protein: CASSEGTGNQPQHF

D gene: TRBD1
J gene: TRBJ1-1
V gene: TRBV28
clone size: -
CDR3 DNA: TGTGCCAGCACCCCCCCGGGCCTGACAGGGACCACTGAAGCTTTCTTT
CDR3 protein: CASTPPGLTGTTEAFF

D gene: -
J gene: TRBJ1-2
V gene: TRBV5-6
clone size: few
CDR3 DNA: TGTGCCAGCAGACAGGGTTTTCAGTATGGCTACACCTTC
CDR3 protein: CASRQGFQYGYTF

D gene: -
J gene: TRBJ1-2
V gene: TRBV6-5
clone size: -
CDR3 DNA: TGTGCCAGCAGTTACGGGGGGGGAGGAGGCTACACCTTC
CDR3 protein: CASSYGGGGGYTF

D gene: TRBD1
J gene: TRBJ2-5
V gene: TRBV5-4
clone size: -
CDR3 DNA: TGTGCCAGCAGGCGACAGGGGGAATCTGGGACCCAGTACTTC
CDR3 protein: CASRRQGESGTQYF

D gene: -
J gene: TRBJ1-5
V gene: TRBV19
clone size: -
CDR3 DNA: TGTGCCAGTAGTGACAGTTTCGAGTCGCCCCAGCATTTT
CDR3 protein: CASSDSFESPQHF

D gene: -
J gene: TRBJ1-2
V gene: TRBV28
clone size: -
CDR3 DNA: TGTGCCAGCAGTCAAGGACTTAACTATGGCTACACCTTC
CDR3 protein: CASSQGLNYGYTF

D gene: TRBD2
J gene: TRBJ2-1
V gene: TRBV7-2
clone size: -
CDR3 DNA: TGTGCCAGCAGCTTAGAGCCTAGCGGGGGGCCGAGCTCCTACAATGAGCAGTTCTTC
CDR3 protein: CASSLEPSGGPSSYNEQFF

D gene: -
J gene: TRBJ1-6
V gene: TRBV25-1
clone size: -
CDR3 DNA: TGTGCCAGCAGATTCGGACACGGCTATAATTCACCCCTCCACTTT
CDR3 protein: CASRFGHGYNSPLHF

D gene: -
J gene: TRBJ1-2
V gene: TRBV7-9
clone size: -
CDR3 DNA: TGTGCCAGCAGCTTAGGGGACGGGGGAGGTGGCTACACCTTC
CDR3 protein: CASSLGDGGGGYTF

D gene: TRBD1
J gene: TRBJ2-7
V gene: TRBV18
clone size: -
CDR3 DNA: TGTGCCAGCTCGCTGAATACGGGACAGGGGTCCGAGCAGTACTTC
CDR3 protein: CASSLNTGQGSEQYF

D gene: -
J gene: TRBJ1-1
V gene: TRBV18
clone size: -
CDR3 DNA: TGTGCCAGCTCACCTTATGACGAGGCTGCCACTGAAGCTTTCTTT
CDR3 protein: CASSPYDEAATEAFF

D gene: TRBD2
J gene: TRBJ2-5
V gene: TRBV5-6
clone size: once
CDR3 DNA: TGTGCCAGCAGCTTGGCTAGCGGGGGTTTGGAGACCCAGTACTTC
CDR3 protein: CASSLASGGLETQYF

D gene: -
J gene: TRBJ1-6
V gene: TRBV7-2
clone size: -
CDR3 DNA: TGTGCCAGCAGCGCGGGGGCGACGGAAAATTCACCCCTCCACTTT
CDR3 protein: CASSAGATENSPLHF

D gene: TRBD1
J gene: TRBJ1-1
V gene: TRBV6-6
clone size: -
CDR3 DNA: TGTGCCAGCAGCTCCGGGACAGGGGTTTTAACCGACACTGAAGCTTTCTTT
CDR3 protein: CASSSGTGVLTDTEAFF

D gene: -
J gene: TRBJ1-1
V gene: TRBV7-3
clone size: -
CDR3 DNA: TGTGCCAGCAGCCCCGGACAGAACACTGAAGCTTTCTTT
CDR3 protein: CASSPGQNTEAFF

D gene: TRBD1
J gene: TRBJ1-2
V gene: TRBV27
clone size: -
CDR3 DNA: TGTGCCAGCAGTTTATCACAGGGGCCGCGGGGCTACACCTTC
CDR3 protein: CASSLSQGPRGYTF

D gene: -
J gene: TRBJ1-5
V gene: TRBV19
clone size: -
CDR3 DNA: TGTGCCAGTAGTATTGGCTCCGGGGGGTGGCAGCCCCAGCATTTT
CDR3 protein: CASSIGSGGWQPQHF

D gene: TRBD1
J gene: TRBJ1-2
V gene: TRBV7-9
clone size: -
CDR3 DNA: TGTGCCAGCAGCTCCAGGGGGACAGGGGGTGGCTACACCTTC
CDR3 protein: CASSSRGTGGGYTF

D gene: TRBD2
J gene: TRBJ2-3
V gene: TRBV7-2
clone size: -
CDR3 DNA: TGTGCCAGCAGCATCATAGCGGGGGGCACAGATATGCAGTATTTT
CDR3 protein: CASSIIAGGTDMQYF

D gene: TRBD1
J gene: TRBJ2-5
V gene: TRBV2
clone size: -
CDR3 DNA: TGTGCCAACGAGAGGGGGCTCCCCGGCGAGACCCAGTACTTC
CDR3 protein: CANERGLPGETQYF

D gene: TRBD1
J gene: TRBJ1-6
V gene: TRBV27
clone size: -
CDR3 DNA: TGTGCCAGCAGTCCCTGGGACAGGGCAGACTCACCCCTCCACTTT
CDR3 protein: CASSPWDRADSPLHF

D gene: -
J gene: TRBJ1-2
V gene: TRBV24-1
clone size: -
CDR3 DNA: TGTGCCCCTTATACGAGGGCTCGGGATGGCTACACCTTC
CDR3 protein: CAPYTRARDGYTF

D gene: -
J gene: TRBJ1-1
V gene: TRBV29-1
clone size: -
CDR3 DNA: TGCAGCGCCGACCGTGGGGGCGGCGCTGAAGCTTTCTTT
CDR3 protein: CSADRGGGAEAFF

D gene: -
J gene: TRBJ1-2
V gene: TRBV27
clone size: -
CDR3 DNA: TGTGCCAGCAGTTCCGACTCTCGGGGTAACTATGGCTACACCTTC
CDR3 protein: CASSSDSRGNYGYTF

D gene: TRBD1
J gene: TRBJ2-2
V gene: TRBV4-2
clone size: -
CDR3 DNA: TGTGCCAGCAGCCAAGAGACGGACAGGGGGGAGCTGTTTTTT
CDR3 protein: CASSQETDRGELFF

D gene: -
J gene: TRBJ1-2
V gene: TRBV6-5
clone size: -
CDR3 DNA: TGTGCCAGCAGGCTACAGGGCTCCGGCTACACCTTC
CDR3 protein: CASRLQGSGYTF

D gene: -
J gene: TRBJ1-2
V gene: TRBV7-3
clone size: few
CDR3 DNA: TGTGCCAGCAGCCCACAGACAGGTTTTGGCTACACCTTC
CDR3 protein: CASSPQTGFGYTF

D gene: TRBD1
J gene: TRBJ1-6
V gene: TRBV27
clone size: few
CDR3 DNA: TGTGCCAGCACCCGGACAGGGGTTGGGAATTCACCCCTCCACTTT
CDR3 protein: CASTRTGVGNSPLHF

D gene: -
J gene: TRBJ2-5
V gene: TRBV6-5
clone size: -
CDR3 DNA: TGTGCCAGCCGAGGGCCGGGCAACCAAGAGACCCAGTACTTC
CDR3 protein: CASRGPGNQETQYF

D gene: -
J gene: TRBJ2-3
V gene: TRBV10-3
clone size: -
CDR3 DNA: TGTGCCATCACGGGGTCCACAGATACGCAGTATTTT
CDR3 protein: CAITGSTDTQYF

D gene: TRBD2
J gene: TRBJ2-7
V gene: TRBV5-6
clone size: -
CDR3 DNA: TGTGCCAGCAGCGTTCCGATGCGGGGGGCTAGGGGCGAGCAGTACTTC
CDR3 protein: CASSVPMRGARGEQYF

D gene: -
J gene: TRBJ1-6
V gene: TRBV7-9
clone size: -
CDR3 DNA: TGTGCCAGCAGCGCGGGGCTTTTAGTTCCCCTCCACTTT
CDR3 protein: CASSAGLLVPLHF

D gene: -
J gene: TRBJ1-1
V gene: TRBV7-9
clone size: -
CDR3 DNA: TGTGCCAGCAGTGTGGACATTTACACTGAAGCTTTCTTT
CDR3 protein: CASSVDIYTEAFF

D gene: -
J gene: TRBJ1-4
V gene: TRBV9
clone size: -
CDR3 DNA: TGTGCCAGCAGCGCTGGACAGAAAGAAAAACTGTTTTTT
CDR3 protein: CASSAGQKEKLFF

D gene: TRBD2
J gene: TRBJ2-3
V gene: TRBV2
clone size: -
CDR3 DNA: TGTGCCAGCAGGACTAGCGGGTCAGATACGCAGTATTTT
CDR3 protein: CASRTSGSDTQYF

D gene: TRBD1
J gene: TRBJ1-1
V gene: TRBV5-1
clone size: -
CDR3 DNA: TGCGCCAGCAGTACAGGGGCGGTAACTGAAGCTTTCTTT
CDR3 protein: CASSTGAVTEAFF

D gene: -
J gene: TRBJ1-6
V gene: TRBV28
clone size: -
CDR3 DNA: TGTGCCAGCAGTTTGTACCCCGGTTCACCCCTCCACTTT
CDR3 protein: CASSLYPGSPLHF

D gene: -
J gene: TRBJ2-7
V gene: TRBV12-3/TRBV12-4
clone size: -
CDR3 DNA: TGTGCCAGCAGCCTTGACACCTACGAGCAGTACTTC
CDR3 protein: CASSLDTYEQYF

D gene: -
J gene: TRBJ1-6
V gene: TRBV5-1
clone size: many
CDR3 DNA: TGCGCCAGCAGCTTGGGTCAGGGTTCTCTTTCACCCCTCCACTTT
CDR3 protein: CASSLGQGSLSPLHF

D gene: -
J gene: TRBJ1-1
V gene: TRBV5-1
clone size: -
CDR3 DNA: TGCGCCAGCAGCTCCGGGACTCTTAAGAACACTGAAGCTTTCTTT
CDR3 protein: CASSSGTLKNTEAFF

D gene: -
J gene: TRBJ2-2
V gene: TRBV7-6
clone size: few
CDR3 DNA: TGTGCCAGCAGCTTAGGGGGGGGCGCTTGGGGCGAGCTGTTTTTT
CDR3 protein: CASSLGGGAWGELFF

D gene: -
J gene: TRBJ2-3
V gene: TRBV6-5
clone size: once
CDR3 DNA: TGTGCCAGCAGTTACTCCCGGGGAGATACGCAGTATTTT
CDR3 protein: CASSYSRGDTQYF

D gene: TRBD1
J gene: TRBJ1-6
V gene: TRBV28
clone size: -
CDR3 DNA: TGTGCCAGTAACACGCCGGTGGGGACAGACCGTTCACCCCTCCACTTT
CDR3 protein: CASNTPVGTDRSPLHF

D gene: -
J gene: TRBJ2-6
V gene: TRBV7-3
clone size: -
CDR3 DNA: TGTGCCAGCAGCCAGGCCCCGTCTGGGGCCAACGTCCTGACTTTC
CDR3 protein: CASSQAPSGANVLTF

D gene: -
J gene: TRBJ2-7
V gene: TRBV7-2
clone size: -
CDR3 DNA: TGTGCCAGCAGCCTCAAAGCTGGCGGCTACGAGCAGTACTTC
CDR3 protein: CASSLKAGGYEQYF

D gene: -
J gene: TRBJ1-3
V gene: TRBV3-1/TRBV3-2
clone size: -
CDR3 DNA: TGTGCCAGCAGCCAAGGTGTGCAGAACACCATATATTTT
CDR3 protein: CASSQGVQNTIYF

D gene: TRBD1
J gene: TRBJ1-4
V gene: TRBV28
clone size: -
CDR3 DNA: TGTGCCAGCAGTCCTCCGGGACAGAAAGAAAAACTGTTTTTT
CDR3 protein: CASSPPGQKEKLFF

D gene: TRBD1
J gene: TRBJ2-1
V gene: TRBV4-1
clone size: once
CDR3 DNA: TGCGCCAGCAGCCAAGATCATCCTTACGGGACAGGGGGCGTAGATGAGCAGTTCTTC
CDR3 protein: CASSQDHPYGTGGVDEQFF

D gene: -
J gene: TRBJ1-1
V gene: TRBV6-6
clone size: -
CDR3 DNA: TGTGCCAGTGGGCCCTACACTGAAGCTTTCTTT
CDR3 protein: CASGPYTEAFF

D gene: TRBD1
J gene: TRBJ2-5
V gene: TRBV28
clone size: -
CDR3 DNA: TGTGCCAGCAGTTTAGGGACAGTTCAAGAGACCCAGTACTTC
CDR3 protein: CASSLGTVQETQYF

D gene: TRBD2
J gene: TRBJ2-6
V gene: TRBV5-1
clone size: -
CDR3 DNA: TGCGCCAGCAGTGCCGGGGGGGGGACCCAGGACTCTGGGGCCAACGTCCTGACTTTC
CDR3 protein: CASSAGGGTQDSGANVLTF